This T cell receptor (beta chain) was documented in a study of T cells in Graves' hyperthyroidism and ophthalmopathy. Amplified regions were TCR beta CDR3 sequences from RNA transcripts. The study used the HTBI primer set for a first-round RT-PCR of the TCR CDR3. MiXCR, applied by TCRdb to the multiplex PCR reads, yields one record per CDR3 protein. Of 550,000 to 600,000 distinct CDR3 sequences in the sample, over 12% were seen once. This clonotype was detected once. The sample was blood. This TCR derives from a woman under 30 with Graves' ophthalmopathy.

The DNA of the CDR3 is TGTGCCAGCAGGGGGGCGGGAGTTTCAGATACGCAGTATTTT. Amino acid sequence: CASRGAGVSDTQYF. The rearrangement joins TRBV7-3 to TRBJ2-3, with a tentative D call TRBD2 (7 bases). The germline gives CDR1 SGHTA, CDR2 FQGTGA. This CDR3 has 14 amino acids. V lost 6 bases and J 4 bases, leaving 14 bases between the germline ends.